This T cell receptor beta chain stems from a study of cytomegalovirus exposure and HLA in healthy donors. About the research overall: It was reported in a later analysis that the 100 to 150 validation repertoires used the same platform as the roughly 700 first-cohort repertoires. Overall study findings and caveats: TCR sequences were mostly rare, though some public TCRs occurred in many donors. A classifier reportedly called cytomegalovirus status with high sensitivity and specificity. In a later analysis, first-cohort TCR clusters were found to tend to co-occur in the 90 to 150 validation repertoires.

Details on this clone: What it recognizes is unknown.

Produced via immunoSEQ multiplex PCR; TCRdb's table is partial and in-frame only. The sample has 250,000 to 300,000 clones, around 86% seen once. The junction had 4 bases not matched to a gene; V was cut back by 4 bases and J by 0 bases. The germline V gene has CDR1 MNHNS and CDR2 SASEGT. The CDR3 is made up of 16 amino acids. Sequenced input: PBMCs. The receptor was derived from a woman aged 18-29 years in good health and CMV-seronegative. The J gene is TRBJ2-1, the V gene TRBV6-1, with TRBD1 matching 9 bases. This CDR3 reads CASSGDRGGSYNEQFF. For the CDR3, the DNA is TGTGCCAGCAGTGGAGACAGGGGGGGCTCCTACAATGAGCAGTTCTTC.